This is a list of T cell receptor beta chains from one sample in a study of naive and memory T cell subsets. One entry per CDR3 protein, called by TCRdb with MiXCR from the UMI-ligation and nested PCR reads. The table shows 30,000 to 35,000 distinct CDR3 sequences, with about 6.2% occurring only once. The material was skin, obtained from a tuberculin skin test site. The receptors here all came from an adult in good health. The CDR3 runs from the conserved cysteine through the conserved F or W. A D gene is named only where the DNA matches it firmly. Where a row states a size, it is once, few, many or the class of an expanded clone; other rows omit it.

D	size	V	J	DNA	CDR3
-	many	TRBV5-1	TRBJ2-7	TGCGCCAGCAGCTTGGCGGGCAGGGGCTACGAGCAGTACTTC	CASSLAGRGYEQYF
-	many	TRBV7-2	TRBJ2-5	TGTGCCAGCAGCCCCGATATCAAACGGGTGGAGACCCAGTACTTC	CASSPDIKRVETQYF
TRBD2	many	TRBV6-6	TRBJ2-3	TGTGCCAGCAACCGCGGACTAGCGGGCACAGATACGCAGTATTTT	CASNRGLAGTDTQYF
TRBD2	many	TRBV6-5	TRBJ2-3	TGTGCCAGCAGTTTGGGACTAGCGGGGGGGACAGATACGCAGTATTTT	CASSLGLAGGTDTQYF
-	many	TRBV5-1	TRBJ2-1	TGCGCCAGCAGCTTGGCCCCGAACAATGAGCAGTTCTTC	CASSLAPNNEQFF
-	many	TRBV3-1	TRBJ1-1	TGTGCCAGCAGCCAAGATGTACAGACTGAAGCTTTCTTT	CASSQDVQTEAFF
TRBD2	medium-sized	TRBV12-3/TRBV12-4	TRBJ2-1	TGTGCCAGCAGTCTCTTGACTAGCAGTGAGCAGTTCTTC	CASSLLTSSEQFF
-	medium-sized	TRBV29-1	TRBJ2-1	TGCAGCGTTGTACAAACTGATTACAATGAGCAGTTCTTC	CSVVQTDYNEQFF
TRBD2	many	TRBV20-1	TRBJ2-5	TGCAGTGCTAGTCTTAGCGGGGGTACCCAAGAGACCCAGTACTTC	CSASLSGGTQETQYF
-	many	TRBV20-1	TRBJ2-7	TGCAGTGCTAGGGCCGTGACTAGATCCTACGAGCAGTACTTC	CSARAVTRSYEQYF
-	many	TRBV3-1	TRBJ2-7	TGTGCCAGCAGCCAAGATCGGGGCCACGAGCAGTACTTC	CASSQDRGHEQYF
-	-	TRBV11-2	TRBJ1-4	TGTGCCAGCAGTTTAGAGATGCGGCAGGGGATTAATGAAAAACTGTTTTTT	CASSLEMRQGINEKLFF
-	many	TRBV7-6	TRBJ2-5	TGTGCCAGCAGCTTGCGCTCTAACCAAGAGACCCAGTACTTC	CASSLRSNQETQYF
-	medium-sized	TRBV20-1	TRBJ1-1	TGCAGTGCCCTTGCTGGCCCGGGTGAAGCTTTCTTT	CSALAGPGEAFF
TRBD2	many	TRBV7-9	TRBJ2-3	TGTGCCAGCAGCTTCAGGACTAGCGGGGCCACGAATACGCAGTATTTT	CASSFRTSGATNTQYF
TRBD1	many	TRBV7-8	TRBJ1-6	TGTGCCAGCAGCTTGGGACCGGGACAGGGGATTTCACCCCTCCACTTT	CASSLGPGQGISPLHF
-	many	TRBV7-2	TRBJ2-2	TGTGCCAGCAGCTTATCAGGGGCCGCACTCAACACCGGGGAGCTGTTTTTT	CASSLSGAALNTGELFF
-	-	TRBV20-1	TRBJ2-3	TGCAGTGCTCGACGATTATACACAGATACGCAGTATTTT	CSARRLYTDTQYF
-	few	TRBV18	TRBJ2-5	TGTGCCAGCTCATCGGGGGTAAAAGAGACCCAGTACTTC	CASSSGVKETQYF
-	many	TRBV27	TRBJ2-3	TGTGCCAGCAGTTTGGAGACTCCTCGCCCAGATACGCAGTATTTT	CASSLETPRPDTQYF
-	few	TRBV19	TRBJ1-5	TGTGCCAGTAGTATTTACCACGACAGTAATCAGCCCCAGCATTTT	CASSIYHDSNQPQHF
-	many	TRBV19	TRBJ2-5	TGTGCCAGTAGTATAGATGGACGGCGGCCCCAAGAGACCCAGTACTTC	CASSIDGRRPQETQYF
-	-	TRBV18	TRBJ1-2	TGTGCCAGCTCACACCGGGACCGAGCTAACTATGGCTACACCTTC	CASSHRDRANYGYTF
-	many	TRBV3-1	TRBJ2-2	TGTGCCAGCAGCAGGATCACTAGCCCGAGGGGGGAGCTGTTTTTT	CASSRITSPRGELFF
-	-	TRBV5-4	TRBJ1-1	TGTGCCAGCAGCTTGGATAATAGCCTCAGGAGCACTGAAGCTTTCTTT	CASSLDNSLRSTEAFF
TRBD2	few	TRBV24-1	TRBJ2-3	TGTGCCACCAGTGATTCGACTAGCGGGGATGGCACAGATACGCAGTATTTT	CATSDSTSGDGTDTQYF
TRBD2	few	TRBV20-1	TRBJ2-1	TGCAGTGCCCCGGGACTAGCGGGGGGGCAGGGTCGGAATGAGCAGTTCTTC	CSAPGLAGGQGRNEQFF
-	many	TRBV28	TRBJ2-7	TGTGCCAGCAGTTCCGACTCCTACGAGCAGTACTTC	CASSSDSYEQYF
TRBD1	-	TRBV6-5	TRBJ2-2	TGTGCCAGCAGCCGGGACAGGGGTACCGGGGAGCTGTTTTTT	CASSRDRGTGELFF
TRBD2	many	TRBV29-1	TRBJ2-1	TGCAGCGTTGTTACGGGGGGGCCGGATAATGAGCAGTTCTTC	CSVVTGGPDNEQFF
-	-	TRBV19	TRBJ1-1	TGTGCCAGTAGTATAAACGGGTACACTGAAGCTTTCTTT	CASSINGYTEAFF
TRBD2	many	TRBV2	TRBJ2-7	TGTGCCAGCAGTGATAGGCGGGGGGGTACCTACGAGCAGTACTTC	CASSDRRGGTYEQYF
TRBD2	medium-sized	TRBV7-6	TRBJ2-5	TGTGCCAGCAGCTTAGATACAGCGGGGGCCTCCCAGGAGACCCAGTACTTC	CASSLDTAGASQETQYF